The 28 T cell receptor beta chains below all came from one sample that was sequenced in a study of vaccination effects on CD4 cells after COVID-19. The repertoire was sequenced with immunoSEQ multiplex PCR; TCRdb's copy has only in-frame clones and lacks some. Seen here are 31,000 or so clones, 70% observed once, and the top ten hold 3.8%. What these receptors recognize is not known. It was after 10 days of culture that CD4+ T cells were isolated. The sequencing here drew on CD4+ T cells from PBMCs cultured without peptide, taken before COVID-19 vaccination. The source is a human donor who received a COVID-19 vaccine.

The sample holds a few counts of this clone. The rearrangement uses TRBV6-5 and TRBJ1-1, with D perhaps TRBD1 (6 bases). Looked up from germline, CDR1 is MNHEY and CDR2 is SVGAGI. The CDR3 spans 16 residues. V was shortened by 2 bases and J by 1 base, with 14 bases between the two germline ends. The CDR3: CASSYGGGLGNTEAFF. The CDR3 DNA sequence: TGTGCCAGCAGTTACGGTGGGGGGCTGGGGAACACTGAAGCTTTCTTT.

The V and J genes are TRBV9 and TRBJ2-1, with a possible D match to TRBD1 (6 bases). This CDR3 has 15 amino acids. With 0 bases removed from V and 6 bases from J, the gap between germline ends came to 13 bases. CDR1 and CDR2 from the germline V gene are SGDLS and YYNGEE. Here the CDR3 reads CASSVVGQSGNEQFF. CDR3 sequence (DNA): TGTGCCAGCAGCGTAGTAGGACAGTCGGGCAATGAGCAGTTCTTC.

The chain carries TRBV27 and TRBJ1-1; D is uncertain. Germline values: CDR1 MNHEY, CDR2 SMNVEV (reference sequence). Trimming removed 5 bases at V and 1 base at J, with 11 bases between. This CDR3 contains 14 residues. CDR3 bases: TGTGCCAGCAGTCTTACCAAGTGGAACACTGAAGCTTTCTTT. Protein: CASSLTKWNTEAFF.

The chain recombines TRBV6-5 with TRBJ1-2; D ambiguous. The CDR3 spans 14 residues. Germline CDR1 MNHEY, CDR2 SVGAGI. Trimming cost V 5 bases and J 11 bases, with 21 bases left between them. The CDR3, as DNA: TGTGCCAGCAGTAGGACCGTCCCCTCCTTTTGGTACACCTTC. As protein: CASSRTVPSFWYTF.

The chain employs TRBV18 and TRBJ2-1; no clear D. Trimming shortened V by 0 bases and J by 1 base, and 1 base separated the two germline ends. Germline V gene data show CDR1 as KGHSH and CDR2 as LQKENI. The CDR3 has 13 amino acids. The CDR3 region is CASSPPSYNEQFF. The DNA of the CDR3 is TGTGCCAGCTCACCACCGTCCTACAATGAGCAGTTCTTC.

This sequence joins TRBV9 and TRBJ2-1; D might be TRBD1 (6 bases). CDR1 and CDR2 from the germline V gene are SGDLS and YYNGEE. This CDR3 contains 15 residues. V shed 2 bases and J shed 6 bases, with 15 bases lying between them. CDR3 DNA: TGTGCCAGCAGCGTGGGGACAATAAACCCCAATGAGCAGTTCTTC. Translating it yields CASSVGTINPNEQFF.

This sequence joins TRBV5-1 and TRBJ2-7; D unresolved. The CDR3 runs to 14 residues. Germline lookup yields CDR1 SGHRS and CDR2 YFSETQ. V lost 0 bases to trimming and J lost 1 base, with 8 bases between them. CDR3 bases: TGCGCCAGCAGCTTGGTCGGCGGTTCCTACGAGCAGTACTTC. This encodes CASSLVGGSYEQYF.

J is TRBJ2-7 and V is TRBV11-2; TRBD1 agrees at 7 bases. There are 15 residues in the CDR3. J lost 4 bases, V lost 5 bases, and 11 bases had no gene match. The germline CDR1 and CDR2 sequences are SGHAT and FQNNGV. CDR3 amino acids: CASSLNRDSLYEQYF. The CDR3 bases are TGTGCCAGCAGCCTAAATCGGGACAGCTTATACGAGCAGTACTTC.

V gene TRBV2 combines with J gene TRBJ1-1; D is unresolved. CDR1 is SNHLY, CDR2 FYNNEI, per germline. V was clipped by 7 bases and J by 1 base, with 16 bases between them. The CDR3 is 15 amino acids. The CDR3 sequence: CASKSDFVRNTEAFF. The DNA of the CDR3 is TGTGCCAGCAAGTCGGACTTTGTGAGGAACACTGAAGCTTTCTTT.

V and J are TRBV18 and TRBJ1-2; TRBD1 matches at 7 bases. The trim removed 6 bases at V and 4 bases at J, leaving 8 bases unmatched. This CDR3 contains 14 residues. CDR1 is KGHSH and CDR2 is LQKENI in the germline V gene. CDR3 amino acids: CASSPDRESYGYTF. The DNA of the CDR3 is TGTGCCAGCTCGCCTGACAGGGAGTCCTATGGCTACACCTTC.

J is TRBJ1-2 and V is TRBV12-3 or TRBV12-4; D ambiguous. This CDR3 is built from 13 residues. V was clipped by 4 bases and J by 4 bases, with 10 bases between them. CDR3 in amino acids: CASSSRSVYGYTF. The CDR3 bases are TGTGCCAGCAGTTCCCGTTCTGTCTATGGCTACACCTTC.

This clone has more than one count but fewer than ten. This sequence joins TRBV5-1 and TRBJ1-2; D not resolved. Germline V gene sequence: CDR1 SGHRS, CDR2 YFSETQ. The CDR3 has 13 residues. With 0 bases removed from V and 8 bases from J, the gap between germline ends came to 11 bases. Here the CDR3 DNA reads TGCGCCAGCAGCTTGGATTGGGGTTACGGCTACACCTTC. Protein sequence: CASSLDWGYGYTF. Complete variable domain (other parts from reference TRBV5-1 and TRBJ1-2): KAGVTQTPRYLIKTRGQQVTLSCSPISGHRSVSWYQQTPGQGLQFLFEYFSETQRNKGNFPGRFSGRQFSNSRSEMNVSTLELGDSALYLCASSLDWGYGYTFGSGTRLTVV.

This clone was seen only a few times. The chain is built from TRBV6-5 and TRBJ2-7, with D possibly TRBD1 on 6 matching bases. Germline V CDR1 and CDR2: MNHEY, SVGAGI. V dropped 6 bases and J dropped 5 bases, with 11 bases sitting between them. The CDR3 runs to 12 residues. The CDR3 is CASSFDRNEQYF. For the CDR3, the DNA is TGTGCCAGCAGCTTCGACAGGAACGAGCAGTACTTC.

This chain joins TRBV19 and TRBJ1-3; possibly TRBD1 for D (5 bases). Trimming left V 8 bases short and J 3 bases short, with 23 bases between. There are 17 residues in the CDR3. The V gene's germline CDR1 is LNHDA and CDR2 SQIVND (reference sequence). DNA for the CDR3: TGTGCCAGTGGGGACGATCGGAATCGGCTTGGTGGAAACACCATATATTTT. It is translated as CASGDDRNRLGGNTIYF.

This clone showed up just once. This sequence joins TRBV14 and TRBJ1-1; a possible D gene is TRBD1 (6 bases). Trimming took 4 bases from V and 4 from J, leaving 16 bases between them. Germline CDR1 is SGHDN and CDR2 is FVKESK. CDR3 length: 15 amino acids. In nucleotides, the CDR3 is TGTGCCAGCAGCCGCTTAACAGGGTTAGGCACTGAAGCTTTCTTT. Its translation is CASSRLTGLGTEAFF.

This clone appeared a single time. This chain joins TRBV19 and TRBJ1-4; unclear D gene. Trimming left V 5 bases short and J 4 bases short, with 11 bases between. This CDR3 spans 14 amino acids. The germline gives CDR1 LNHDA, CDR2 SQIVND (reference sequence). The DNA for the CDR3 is TGTGCCAGTAGTCTGGGCAGTTATAATGAAAAACTGTTTTTT. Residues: CASSLGSYNEKLFF.

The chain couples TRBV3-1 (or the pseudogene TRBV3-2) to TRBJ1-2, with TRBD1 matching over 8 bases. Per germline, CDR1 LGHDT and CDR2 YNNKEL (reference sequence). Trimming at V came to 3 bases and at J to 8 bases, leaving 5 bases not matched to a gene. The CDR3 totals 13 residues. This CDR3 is CASSQGRGQGYTF. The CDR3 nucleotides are TGTGCCAGCAGCCAGGGCAGGGGGCAAGGCTACACCTTC.

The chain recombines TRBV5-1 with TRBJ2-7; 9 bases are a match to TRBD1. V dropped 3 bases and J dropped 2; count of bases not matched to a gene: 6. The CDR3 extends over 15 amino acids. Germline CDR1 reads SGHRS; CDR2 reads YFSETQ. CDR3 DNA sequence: TGCGCCAGCAGCTGGGGGGACAGGGTGGCCTACGAGCAGTACTTC. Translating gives CASSWGDRVAYEQYF.

The CDR3 DNA reads TGTGCCAGCAGCTTAGAAGCTGGGTTCGGGTATGGCTACACCTTC. Encoded protein: CASSLEAGFGYGYTF. The chain combines TRBV7-8 with TRBJ1-2; D remains ambiguous. Germline CDR1 reads SGHVS; CDR2 reads FQNEAQ. Trimming shortened V by 1 base and J by 5 bases, and 14 bases separated the two germline ends. The CDR3 runs 15 residues.

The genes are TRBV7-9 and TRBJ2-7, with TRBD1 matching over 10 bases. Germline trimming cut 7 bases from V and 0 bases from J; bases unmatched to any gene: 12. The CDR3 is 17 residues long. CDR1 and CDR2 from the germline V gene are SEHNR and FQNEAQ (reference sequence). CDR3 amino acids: CASNQYPGQGRSYEQYF. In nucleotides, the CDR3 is TGTGCCAGCAACCAATACCCGGGACAGGGGCGCTCCTACGAGCAGTACTTC.

This chain's CDR3 is CAWSALGQGGDTQYF. In nucleotides, the CDR3 is TGTGCCTGGAGTGCCTTGGGACAGGGCGGAGATACGCAGTATTTT. The chain is built from TRBV30 and TRBJ2-3, with TRBD1 matching over 9 bases. After removal of 1 base from V and 5 bases from J, the junction contained 7 bases not matched to a gene. The germline V gene has CDR1 GTSNPN and CDR2 SVGIG (reference sequence). This CDR3 is built from 15 residues.

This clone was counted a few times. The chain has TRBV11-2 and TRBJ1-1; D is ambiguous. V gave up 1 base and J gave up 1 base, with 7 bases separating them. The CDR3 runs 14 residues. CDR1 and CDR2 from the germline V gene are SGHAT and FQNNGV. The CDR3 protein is CASSLGAGNTEAFF. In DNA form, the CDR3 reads TGTGCCAGCAGCTTAGGGGCGGGGAACACTGAAGCTTTCTTT. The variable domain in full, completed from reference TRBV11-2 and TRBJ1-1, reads EAGVAQSPRYKIIEKRQSVAFWCNPISGHATLYWYQQILGQGPKLLIQFQNNGVVDDSQLPKDRFSAERLKGVDSTLKIQPAKLEDSAVYLCASSLGAGNTEAFFGQGTRLTVV.

CDR3 region: CASSLERIVKETQYF. CDR3 coding DNA: TGTGCCAGCAGCTTAGAGCGTATTGTGAAAGAGACCCAGTACTTC. This rearrangement joins TRBV7-8 to TRBJ2-5; no definite D call. Trimming took off 1 base at V and 3 bases at J, with 12 bases between the two ends. The germline V gene encodes CDR1 SGHVS and CDR2 FQNEAQ. The CDR3 runs to 15 residues. Supplemented by reference TRBV7-8 and TRBJ2-5, the full variable domain reads GAGVSQSPRYKVAKRGQDVALRCDPISGHVSLFWYQQALGQGPEFLTYFQNEAQLDKSGLPSDRFFAERPEGSVSTLKIQRTQQEDSAVYLCASSLERIVKETQYFGPGTRLLVL.

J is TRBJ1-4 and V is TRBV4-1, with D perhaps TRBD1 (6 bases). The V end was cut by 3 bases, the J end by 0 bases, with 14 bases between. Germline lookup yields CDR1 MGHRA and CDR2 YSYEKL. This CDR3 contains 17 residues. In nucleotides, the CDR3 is TGCGCCAGCAGCCACTTTACCGGACAGTCAACTAATGAAAAACTGTTTTTT. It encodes CASSHFTGQSTNEKLFF.

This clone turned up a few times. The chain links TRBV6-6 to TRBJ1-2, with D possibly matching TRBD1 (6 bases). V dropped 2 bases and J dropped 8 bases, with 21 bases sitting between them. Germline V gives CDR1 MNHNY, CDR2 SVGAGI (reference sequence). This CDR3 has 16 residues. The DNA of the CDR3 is TGTGCCAGCAGTTACCGCACAACAGGGACACAACGGGGCTACACCTTC. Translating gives CASSYRTTGTQRGYTF.

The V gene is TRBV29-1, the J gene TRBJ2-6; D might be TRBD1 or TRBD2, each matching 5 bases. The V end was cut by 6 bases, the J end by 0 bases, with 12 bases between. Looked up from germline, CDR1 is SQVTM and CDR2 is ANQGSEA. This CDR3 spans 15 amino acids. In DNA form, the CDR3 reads TGCAGCGTCGCGAAGGGGAGCTCTGGGGCCAACGTCCTGACTTTC. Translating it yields CSVAKGSSGANVLTF.

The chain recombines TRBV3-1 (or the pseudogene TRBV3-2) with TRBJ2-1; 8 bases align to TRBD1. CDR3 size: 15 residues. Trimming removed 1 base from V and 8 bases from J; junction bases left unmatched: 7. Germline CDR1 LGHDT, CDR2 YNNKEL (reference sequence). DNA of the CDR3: TGTGCCAGCAGCCAAGGTCCAGGGGGCAGCGATGAGCAGTTCTTC. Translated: CASSQGPGGSDEQFF.

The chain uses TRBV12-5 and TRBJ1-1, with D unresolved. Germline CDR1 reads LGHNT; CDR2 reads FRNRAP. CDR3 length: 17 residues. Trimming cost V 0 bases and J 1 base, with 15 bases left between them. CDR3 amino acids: CASGLVLNSQWNTEAFF. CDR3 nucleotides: TGTGCTAGTGGTTTGGTCCTAAACTCACAGTGGAACACTGAAGCTTTCTTT. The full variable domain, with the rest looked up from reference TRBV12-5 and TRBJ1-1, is DARVTQTPRHKVTEMGQEVTMRCQPILGHNTVFWYRQTMMQGLELLAYFRNRAPLDDSGMPKDRFSAEMPDATLATLKIQPSEPRDSAVYFCASGLVLNSQWNTEAFFGQGTRLTVV.